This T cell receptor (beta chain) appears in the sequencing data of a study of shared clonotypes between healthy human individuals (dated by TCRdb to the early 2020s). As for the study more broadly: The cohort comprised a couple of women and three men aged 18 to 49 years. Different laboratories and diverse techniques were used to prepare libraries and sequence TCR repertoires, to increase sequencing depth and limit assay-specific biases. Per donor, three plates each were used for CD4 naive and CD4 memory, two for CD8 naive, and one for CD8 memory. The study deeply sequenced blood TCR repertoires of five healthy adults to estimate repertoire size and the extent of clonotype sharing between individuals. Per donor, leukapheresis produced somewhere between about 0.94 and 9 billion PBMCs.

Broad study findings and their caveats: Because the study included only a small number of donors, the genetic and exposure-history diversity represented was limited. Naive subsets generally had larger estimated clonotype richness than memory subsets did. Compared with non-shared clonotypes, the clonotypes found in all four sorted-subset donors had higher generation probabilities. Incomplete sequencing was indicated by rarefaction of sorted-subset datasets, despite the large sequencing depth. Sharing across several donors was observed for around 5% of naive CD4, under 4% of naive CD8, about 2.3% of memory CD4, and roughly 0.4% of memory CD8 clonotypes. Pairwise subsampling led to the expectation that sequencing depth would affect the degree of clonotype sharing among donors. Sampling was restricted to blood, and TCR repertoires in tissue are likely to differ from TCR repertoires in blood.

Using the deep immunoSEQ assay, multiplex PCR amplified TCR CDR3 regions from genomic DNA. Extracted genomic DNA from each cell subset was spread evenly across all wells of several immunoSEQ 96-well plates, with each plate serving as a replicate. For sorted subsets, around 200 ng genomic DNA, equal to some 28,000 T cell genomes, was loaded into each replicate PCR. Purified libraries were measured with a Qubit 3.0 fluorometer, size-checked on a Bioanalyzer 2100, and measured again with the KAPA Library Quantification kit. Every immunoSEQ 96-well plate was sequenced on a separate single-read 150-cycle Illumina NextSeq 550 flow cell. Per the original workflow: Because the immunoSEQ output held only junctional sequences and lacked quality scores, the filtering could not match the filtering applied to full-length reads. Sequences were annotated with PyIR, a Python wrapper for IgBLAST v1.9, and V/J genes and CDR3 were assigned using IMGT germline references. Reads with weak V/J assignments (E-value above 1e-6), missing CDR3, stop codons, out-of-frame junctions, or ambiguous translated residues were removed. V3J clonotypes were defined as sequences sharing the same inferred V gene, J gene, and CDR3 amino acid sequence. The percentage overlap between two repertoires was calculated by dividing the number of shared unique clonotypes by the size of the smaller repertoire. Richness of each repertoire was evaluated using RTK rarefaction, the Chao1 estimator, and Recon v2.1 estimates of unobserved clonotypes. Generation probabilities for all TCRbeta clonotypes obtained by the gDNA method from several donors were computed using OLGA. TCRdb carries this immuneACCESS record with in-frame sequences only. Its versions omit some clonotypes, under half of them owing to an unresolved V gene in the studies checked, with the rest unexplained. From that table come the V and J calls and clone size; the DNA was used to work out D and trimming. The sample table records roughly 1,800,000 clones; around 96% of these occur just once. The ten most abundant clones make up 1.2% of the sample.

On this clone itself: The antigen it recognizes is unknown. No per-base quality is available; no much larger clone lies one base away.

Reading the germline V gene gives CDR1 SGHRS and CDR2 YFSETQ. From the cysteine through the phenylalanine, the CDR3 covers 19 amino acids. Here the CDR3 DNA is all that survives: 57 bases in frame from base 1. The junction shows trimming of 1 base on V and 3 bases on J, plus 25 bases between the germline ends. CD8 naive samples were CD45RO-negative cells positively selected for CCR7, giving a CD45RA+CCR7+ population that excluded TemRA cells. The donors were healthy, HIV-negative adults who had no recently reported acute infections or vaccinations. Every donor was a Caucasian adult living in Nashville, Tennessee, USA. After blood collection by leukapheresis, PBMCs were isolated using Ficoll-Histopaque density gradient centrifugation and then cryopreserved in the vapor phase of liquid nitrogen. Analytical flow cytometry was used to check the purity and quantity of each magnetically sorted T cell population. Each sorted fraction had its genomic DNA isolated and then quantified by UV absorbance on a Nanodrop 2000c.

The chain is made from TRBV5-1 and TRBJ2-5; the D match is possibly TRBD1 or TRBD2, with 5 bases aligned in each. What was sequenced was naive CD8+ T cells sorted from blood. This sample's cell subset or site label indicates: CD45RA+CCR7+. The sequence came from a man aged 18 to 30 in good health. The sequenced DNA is TGCGCCAGCAGCTTGCTGGTCTTGGGGGAACGGCCCAAAGAAGAGACCCAGTACTTC. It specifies CASSLLVLGERPKEETQYF.